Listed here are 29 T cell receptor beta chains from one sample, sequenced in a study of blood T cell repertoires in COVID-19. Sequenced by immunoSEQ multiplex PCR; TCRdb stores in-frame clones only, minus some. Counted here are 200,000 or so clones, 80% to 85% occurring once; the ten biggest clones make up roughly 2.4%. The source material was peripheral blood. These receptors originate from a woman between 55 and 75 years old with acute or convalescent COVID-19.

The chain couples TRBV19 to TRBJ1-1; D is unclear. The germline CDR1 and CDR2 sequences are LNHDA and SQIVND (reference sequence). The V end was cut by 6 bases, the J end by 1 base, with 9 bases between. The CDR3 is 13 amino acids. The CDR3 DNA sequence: TGTGCCAGTAGGGCGGGGAGGAACACTGAAGCTTTCTTT. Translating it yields CASRAGRNTEAFF. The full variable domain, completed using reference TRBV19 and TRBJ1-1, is DGGITQSPKYLFRKEGQNVTLSCEQNLNHDAMYWYRQDPGQGLRLIYYSQIVNDFQKGDIAEGYSVSREKKESFPLTVTSAQKNPTAFYLCASRAGRNTEAFFGQGTRLTVV.

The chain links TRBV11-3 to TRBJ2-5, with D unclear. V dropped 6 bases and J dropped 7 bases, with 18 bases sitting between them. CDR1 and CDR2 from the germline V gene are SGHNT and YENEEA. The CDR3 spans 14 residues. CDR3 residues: CASSLTAGAGTQYF. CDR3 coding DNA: TGTGCCAGCAGTCTGACTGCCGGAGCTGGGACCCAGTACTTC.

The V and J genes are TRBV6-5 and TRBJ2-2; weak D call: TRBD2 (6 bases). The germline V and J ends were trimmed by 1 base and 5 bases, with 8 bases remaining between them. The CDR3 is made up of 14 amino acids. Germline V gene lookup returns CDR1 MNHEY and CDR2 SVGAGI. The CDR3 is CASSYFGTTGELFF. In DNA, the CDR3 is TGTGCCAGCAGTTACTTCGGGACTACCGGGGAGCTGTTTTTT.

The CDR3 region has the DNA TGTGCCAGCAGCGCCAGGGTAGGCGGCTACACCTTC. Translating it yields CASSARVGGYTF. The chain carries TRBV9 and TRBJ1-2; a possible D gene is TRBD1 (5 bases). The germline V gene encodes CDR1 SGDLS and CDR2 YYNGEE. This CDR3 has 12 residues. V lost 3 bases to trimming and J lost 8 bases, with 11 bases between them.

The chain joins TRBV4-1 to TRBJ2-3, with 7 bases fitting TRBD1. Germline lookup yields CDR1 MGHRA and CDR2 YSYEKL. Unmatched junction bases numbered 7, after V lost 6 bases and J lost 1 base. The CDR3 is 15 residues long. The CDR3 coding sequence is TGCGCCAGCAGTCAACCGGGGACAGGCACAGATACGCAGTATTTT. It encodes CASSQPGTGTDTQYF.

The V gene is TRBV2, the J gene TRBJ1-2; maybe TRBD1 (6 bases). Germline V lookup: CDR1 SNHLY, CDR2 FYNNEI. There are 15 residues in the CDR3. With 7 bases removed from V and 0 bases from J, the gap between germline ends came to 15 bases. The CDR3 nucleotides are TGTGCCAGCACCCCAGACAGGACGCCTAACTATGGCTACACCTTC. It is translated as CASTPDRTPNYGYTF.

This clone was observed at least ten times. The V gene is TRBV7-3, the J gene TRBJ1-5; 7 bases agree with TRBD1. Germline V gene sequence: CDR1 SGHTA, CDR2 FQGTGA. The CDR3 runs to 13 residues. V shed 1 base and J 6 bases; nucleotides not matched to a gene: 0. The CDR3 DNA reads TGTGCCAGCAGCTTAAGACAGGGTCAGCCCCAGCATTTT. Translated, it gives CASSLRQGQPQHF.

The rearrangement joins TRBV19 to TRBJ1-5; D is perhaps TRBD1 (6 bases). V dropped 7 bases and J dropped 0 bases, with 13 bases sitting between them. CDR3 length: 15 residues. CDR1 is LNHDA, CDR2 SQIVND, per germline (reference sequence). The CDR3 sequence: CASNQGYYSNQPQHF. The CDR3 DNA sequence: TGTGCCAGTAATCAGGGGTACTATAGCAATCAGCCCCAGCATTTT.

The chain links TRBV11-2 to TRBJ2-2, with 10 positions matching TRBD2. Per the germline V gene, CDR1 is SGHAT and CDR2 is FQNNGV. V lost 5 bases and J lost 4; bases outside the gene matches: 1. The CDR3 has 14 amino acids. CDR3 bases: TGTGCCAGCAGCGTAGCGGGAGGCACCGGGGAGCTGTTTTTT. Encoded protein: CASSVAGGTGELFF.

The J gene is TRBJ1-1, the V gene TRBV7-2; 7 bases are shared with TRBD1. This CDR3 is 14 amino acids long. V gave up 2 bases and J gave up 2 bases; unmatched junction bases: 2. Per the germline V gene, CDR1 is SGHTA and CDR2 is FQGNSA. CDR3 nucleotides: TGTGCCAGCAGCTTAAACAGGGGCAACACTGAAGCTTTCTTT. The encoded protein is CASSLNRGNTEAFF.

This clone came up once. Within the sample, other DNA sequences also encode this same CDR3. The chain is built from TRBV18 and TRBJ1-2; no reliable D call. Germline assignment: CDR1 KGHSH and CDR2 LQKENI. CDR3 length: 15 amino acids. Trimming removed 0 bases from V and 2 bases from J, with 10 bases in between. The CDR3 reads CASSPPGGPNYGYTF. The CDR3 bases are TGTGCCAGCTCACCACCGGGAGGACCAAACTATGGCTACACCTTC.

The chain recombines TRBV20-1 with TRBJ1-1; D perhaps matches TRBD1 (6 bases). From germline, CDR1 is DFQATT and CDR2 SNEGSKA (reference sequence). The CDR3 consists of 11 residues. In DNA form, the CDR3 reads TGCAGCGCCACAGGGTACACTGAAGCTTTCTTT. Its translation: CSATGYTEAFF.

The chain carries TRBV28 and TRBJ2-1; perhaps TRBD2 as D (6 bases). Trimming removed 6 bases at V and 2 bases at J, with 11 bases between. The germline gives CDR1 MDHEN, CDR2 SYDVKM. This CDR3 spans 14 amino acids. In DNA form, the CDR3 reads TGTGCCAGCAGGGCTCGGGAGACCTACAATGAGCAGTTCTTC. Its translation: CASRARETYNEQFF.

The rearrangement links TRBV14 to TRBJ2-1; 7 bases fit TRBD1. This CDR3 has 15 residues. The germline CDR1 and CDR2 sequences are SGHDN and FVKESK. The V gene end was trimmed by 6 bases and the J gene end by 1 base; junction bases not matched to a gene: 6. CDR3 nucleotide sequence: TGTGCCAGCAGGGCAGCGGACAGGTCCTACAATGAGCAGTTCTTC. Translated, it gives CASRAADRSYNEQFF.

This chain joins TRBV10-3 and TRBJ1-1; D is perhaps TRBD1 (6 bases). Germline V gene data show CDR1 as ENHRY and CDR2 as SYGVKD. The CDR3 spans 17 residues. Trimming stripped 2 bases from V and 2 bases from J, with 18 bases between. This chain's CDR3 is CAISESWGRGPNTEAFF. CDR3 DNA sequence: TGTGCCATCAGTGAGAGTTGGGGCAGGGGACCTAACACTGAAGCTTTCTTT.

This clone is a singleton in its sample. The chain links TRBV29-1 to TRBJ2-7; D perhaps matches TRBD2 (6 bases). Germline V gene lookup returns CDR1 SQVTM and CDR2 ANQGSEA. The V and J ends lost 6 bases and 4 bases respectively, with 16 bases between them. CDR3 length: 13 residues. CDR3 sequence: CSVRPRGSYEQYF. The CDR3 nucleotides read TGCAGCGTCCGCCCGCGGGGATCGTACGAGCAGTACTTC.

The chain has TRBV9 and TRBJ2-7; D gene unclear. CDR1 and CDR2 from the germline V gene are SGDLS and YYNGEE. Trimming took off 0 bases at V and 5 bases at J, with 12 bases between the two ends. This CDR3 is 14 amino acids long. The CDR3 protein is CASSVDMVKNEQYF. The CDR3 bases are TGTGCCAGCAGCGTAGACATGGTAAAGAACGAGCAGTACTTC.

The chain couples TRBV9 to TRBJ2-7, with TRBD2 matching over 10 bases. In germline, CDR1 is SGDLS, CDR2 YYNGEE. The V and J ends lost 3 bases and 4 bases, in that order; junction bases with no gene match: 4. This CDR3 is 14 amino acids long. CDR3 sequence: CASSAGLAIYEQYF. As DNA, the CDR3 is TGTGCCAGCAGCGCGGGACTAGCGATATACGAGCAGTACTTC. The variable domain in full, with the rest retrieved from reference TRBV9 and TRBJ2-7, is DSGVTQTPKHLITATGQRVTLRCSPRSGDLSVYWYQQSLDQGLQFLIQYYNGEERAKGNILERFSAQQFPDLHSELNLSSLELGDSALYFCASSAGLAIYEQYFGPGTRLTVT.

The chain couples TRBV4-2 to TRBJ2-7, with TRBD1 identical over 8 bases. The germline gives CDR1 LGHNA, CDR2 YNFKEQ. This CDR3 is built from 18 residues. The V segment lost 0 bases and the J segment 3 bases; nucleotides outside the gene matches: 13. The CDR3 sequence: CASSQDRFNAGGIYEQYF. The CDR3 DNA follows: TGTGCCAGCAGCCAAGATCGATTTAACGCAGGGGGCATCTACGAGCAGTACTTC.

CDR3 protein: CASSRGLTMNTEAFF. DNA of the CDR3: TGTGCCAGCAGCCGAGGCCTGACTATGAACACTGAAGCTTTCTTT. The rearrangement uses TRBV3-1 (or the pseudogene TRBV3-2) and TRBJ1-1; D uncertain. The CDR3 covers 15 residues. In germline, CDR1 is LGHDT, CDR2 YNNKEL (reference sequence). V lost 4 bases, J lost 0 bases, and 12 bases lay in between.

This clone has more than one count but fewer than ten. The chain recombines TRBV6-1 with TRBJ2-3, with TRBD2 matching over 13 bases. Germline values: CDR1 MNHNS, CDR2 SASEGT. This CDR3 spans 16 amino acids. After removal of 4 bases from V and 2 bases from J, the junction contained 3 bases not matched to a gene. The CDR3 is CASSGLAGGNTDTQYF. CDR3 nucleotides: TGTGCCAGCAGTGGACTAGCGGGGGGTAACACAGATACGCAGTATTTT.

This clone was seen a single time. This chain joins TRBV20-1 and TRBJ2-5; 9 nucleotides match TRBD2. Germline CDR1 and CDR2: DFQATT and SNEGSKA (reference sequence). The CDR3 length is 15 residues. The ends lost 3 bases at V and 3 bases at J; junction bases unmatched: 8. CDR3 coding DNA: TGCAGTGCTAGTCGGCTAGCGGGGATAAAAGAGACCCAGTACTTC. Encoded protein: CSASRLAGIKETQYF.

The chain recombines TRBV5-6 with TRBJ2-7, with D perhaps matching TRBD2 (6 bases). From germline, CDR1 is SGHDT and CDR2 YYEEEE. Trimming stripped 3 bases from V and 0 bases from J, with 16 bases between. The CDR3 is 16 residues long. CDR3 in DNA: TGTGCCAGCAGCTGGGGAGGCGGGGCAAGCTCCTACGAGCAGTACTTC. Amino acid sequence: CASSWGGGASSYEQYF. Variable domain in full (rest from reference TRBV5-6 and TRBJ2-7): DAGVTQSPTHLIKTRGQQVTLRCSPKSGHDTVSWYQQALGQGPQFIFQYYEEEERQRGNFPDRFSGHQFPNYSSELNVNALLLGDSALYLCASSWGGGASSYEQYFGPGTRLTVT.

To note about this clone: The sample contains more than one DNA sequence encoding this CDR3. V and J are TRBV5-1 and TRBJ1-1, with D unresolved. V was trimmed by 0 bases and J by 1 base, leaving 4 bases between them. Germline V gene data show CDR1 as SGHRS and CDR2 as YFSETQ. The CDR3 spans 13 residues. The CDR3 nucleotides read TGCGCCAGCAGCTTGGAGCAGAACACTGAAGCTTTCTTT. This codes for CASSLEQNTEAFF.

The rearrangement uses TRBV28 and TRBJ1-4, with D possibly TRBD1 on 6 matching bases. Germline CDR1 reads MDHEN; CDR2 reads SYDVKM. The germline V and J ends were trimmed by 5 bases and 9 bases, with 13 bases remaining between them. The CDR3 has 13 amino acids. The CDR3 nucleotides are TGTGCCAGCAGTGAGGGACATGAGAAAAAACTGTTTTTT. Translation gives CASSEGHEKKLFF.

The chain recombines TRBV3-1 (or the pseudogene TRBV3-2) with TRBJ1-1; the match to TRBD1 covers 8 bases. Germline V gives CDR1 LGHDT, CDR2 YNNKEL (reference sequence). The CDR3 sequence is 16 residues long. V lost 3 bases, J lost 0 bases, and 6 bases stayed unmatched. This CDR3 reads CASSHGTGVMNTEAFF. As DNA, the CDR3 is TGTGCCAGCAGCCATGGGACAGGCGTCATGAACACTGAAGCTTTCTTT.

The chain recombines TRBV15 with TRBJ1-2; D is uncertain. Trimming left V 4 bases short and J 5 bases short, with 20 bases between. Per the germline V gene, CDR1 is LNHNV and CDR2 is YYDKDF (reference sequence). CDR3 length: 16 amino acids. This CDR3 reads CATSTTDEWYGYGYTF. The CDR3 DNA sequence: TGTGCCACCAGCACCACTGACGAGTGGTACGGGTATGGCTACACCTTC.

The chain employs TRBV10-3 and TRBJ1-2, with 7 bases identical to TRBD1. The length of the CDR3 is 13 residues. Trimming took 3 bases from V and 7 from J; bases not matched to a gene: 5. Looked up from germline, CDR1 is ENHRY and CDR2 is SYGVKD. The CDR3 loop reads CAISDDRVAGYTF. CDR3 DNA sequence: TGTGCCATCAGTGATGACAGGGTTGCTGGCTACACCTTC.

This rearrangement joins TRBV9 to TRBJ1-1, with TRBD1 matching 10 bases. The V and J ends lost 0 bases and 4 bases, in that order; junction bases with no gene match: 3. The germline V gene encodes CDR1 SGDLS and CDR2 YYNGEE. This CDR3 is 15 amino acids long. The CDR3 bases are TGTGCCAGCAGCGTAGATGGGACAGGGGCCACTGAAGCTTTCTTT. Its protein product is CASSVDGTGATEAFF.